This T cell receptor (beta chain) was captured in a study of blood T cell repertoires in COVID-19. Overall study context: Material from acute and convalescent COVID-19 was sourced from the United States, Italy and Spain. The cDNA or gDNA used as material had been derived from T cells, B-cell-depleted T cells, or PBMCs.

The trim removed 4 bases at V and 9 bases at J, leaving 15 bases unmatched. This CDR3 has 17 residues. Per germline, CDR1 SGHTA and CDR2 FQGNSA. In the study's own analysis: The authors estimated nucleated cell counts from reference gene primer amplification. Using immunoSEQ multiplex PCR, the repertoire was profiled, and TCRdb retains in-frame clones only, with some absent. The V and J calls and clone size were taken over from that table, and D and trimming were inferred from the DNA. In the table there are roughly 300,000 clones, more than 75% of which are singletons. The sample comprised peripheral blood. The V and J genes are TRBV7-2 and TRBJ1-6; 7 nucleotides agree with TRBD1. This TCR was sampled from a woman aged 50 to 65 who had recovered from COVID-19. The CDR3 sequence: CASSSSTGRGGSSPLHF. CDR3 coding DNA: TGTGCCAGCAGCTCCTCGACAGGGCGGGGGGGTAGTTCACCCCTCCACTTT.